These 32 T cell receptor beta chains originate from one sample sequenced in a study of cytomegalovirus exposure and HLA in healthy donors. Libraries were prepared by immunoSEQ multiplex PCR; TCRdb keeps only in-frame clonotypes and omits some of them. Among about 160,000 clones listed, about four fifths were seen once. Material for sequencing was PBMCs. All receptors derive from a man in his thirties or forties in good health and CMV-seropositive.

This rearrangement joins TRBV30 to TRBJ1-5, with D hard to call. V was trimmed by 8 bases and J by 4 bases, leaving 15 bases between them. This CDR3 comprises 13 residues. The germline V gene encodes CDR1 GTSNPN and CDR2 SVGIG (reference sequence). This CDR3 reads CAATFPPNQPQHF. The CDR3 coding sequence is TGTGCCGCGACATTCCCCCCTAATCAGCCCCAGCATTTT. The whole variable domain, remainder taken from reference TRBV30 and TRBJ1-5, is SQTIHQWPATLVQPVGSPLSLECTVEGTSNPNLYWYRQAAGRGLQLLFYSVGIGQISSEVPQNLSASRPQDRQFILSSKKLLLSDSGFYLCAATFPPNQPQHFGDGTRLSIL.

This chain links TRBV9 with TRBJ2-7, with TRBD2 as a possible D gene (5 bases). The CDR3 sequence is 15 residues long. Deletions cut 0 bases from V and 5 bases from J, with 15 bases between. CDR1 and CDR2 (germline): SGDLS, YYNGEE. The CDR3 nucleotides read TGTGCCAGCAGCGTAGGAGGGTTCAGCGCAAACGAGCAGTACTTC. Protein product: CASSVGGFSANEQYF.

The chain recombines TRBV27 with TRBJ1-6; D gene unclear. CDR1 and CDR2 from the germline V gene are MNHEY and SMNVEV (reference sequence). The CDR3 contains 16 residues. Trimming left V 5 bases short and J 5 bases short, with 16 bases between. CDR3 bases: TGTGCCAGCAGTACCCGGGGATTCGTCAATAATTCACCCCTCCACTTT. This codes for CASSTRGFVNNSPLHF.

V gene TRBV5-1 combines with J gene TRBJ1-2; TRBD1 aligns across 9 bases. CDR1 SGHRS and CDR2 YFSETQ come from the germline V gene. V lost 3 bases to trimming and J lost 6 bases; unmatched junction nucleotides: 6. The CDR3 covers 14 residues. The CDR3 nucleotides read TGCGCCAGCAGCTGGGGGACAGGGAAGGATGGCTACACCTTC. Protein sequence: CASSWGTGKDGYTF.

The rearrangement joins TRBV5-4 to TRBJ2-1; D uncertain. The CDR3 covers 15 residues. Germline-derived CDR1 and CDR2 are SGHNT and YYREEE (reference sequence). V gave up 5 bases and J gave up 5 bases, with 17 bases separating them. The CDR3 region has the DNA TGTGCCAGCAGGCCCGGCCCAACTACCGACAATGAGCAGTTCTTC. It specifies CASRPGPTTDNEQFF.

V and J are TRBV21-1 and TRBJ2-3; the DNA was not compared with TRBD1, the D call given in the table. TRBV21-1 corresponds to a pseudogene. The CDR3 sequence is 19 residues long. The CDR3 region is CASSKVSETGDPSTDTQYF. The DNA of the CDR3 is TGTGCCAGCAGCAAAGTATCCGAGACAGGGGATCCTAGCACAGATACGCAGTATTTT.

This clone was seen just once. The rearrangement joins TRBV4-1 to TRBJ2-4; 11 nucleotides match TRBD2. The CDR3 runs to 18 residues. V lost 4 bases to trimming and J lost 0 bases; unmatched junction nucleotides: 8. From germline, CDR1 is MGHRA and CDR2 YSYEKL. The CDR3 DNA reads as TGCGCCAGCAGCCCACTAGCGGGGGCCGGTATAGCCAAAAACATTCAGTACTTC. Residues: CASSPLAGAGIAKNIQYF.

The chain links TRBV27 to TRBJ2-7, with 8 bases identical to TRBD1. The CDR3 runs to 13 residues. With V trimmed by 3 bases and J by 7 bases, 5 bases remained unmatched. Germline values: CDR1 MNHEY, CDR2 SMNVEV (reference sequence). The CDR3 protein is CASSFSQGGEQYF. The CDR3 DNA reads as TGTGCCAGCAGTTTCTCACAGGGGGGAGAGCAGTACTTC.

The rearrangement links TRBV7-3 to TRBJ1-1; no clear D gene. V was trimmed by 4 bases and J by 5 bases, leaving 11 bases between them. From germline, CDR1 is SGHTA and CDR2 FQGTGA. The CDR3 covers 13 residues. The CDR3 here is CASSSLIGTEAFF. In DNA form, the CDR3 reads TGTGCCAGCAGCTCACTAATTGGGACTGAAGCTTTCTTT.

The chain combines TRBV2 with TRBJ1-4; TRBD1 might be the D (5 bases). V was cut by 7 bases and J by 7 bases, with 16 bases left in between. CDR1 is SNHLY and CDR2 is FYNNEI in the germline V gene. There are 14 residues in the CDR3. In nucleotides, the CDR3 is TGTGCCAGCACCAGGGAATCGTCTGGTGAAAAACTGTTTTTT. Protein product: CASTRESSGEKLFF.

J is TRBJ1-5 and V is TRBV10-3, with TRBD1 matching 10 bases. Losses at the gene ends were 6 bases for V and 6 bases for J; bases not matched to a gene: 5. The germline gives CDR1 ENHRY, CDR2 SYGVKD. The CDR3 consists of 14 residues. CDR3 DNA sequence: TGTGCCATCAGAGGACAGGGGGAGGGTCAGCCCCAGCATTTT. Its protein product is CAIRGQGEGQPQHF.

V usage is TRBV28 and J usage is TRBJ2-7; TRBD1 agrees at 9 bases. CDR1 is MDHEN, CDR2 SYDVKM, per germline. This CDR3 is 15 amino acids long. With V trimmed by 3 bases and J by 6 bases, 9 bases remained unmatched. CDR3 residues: CASSFLGTGSSEQYF. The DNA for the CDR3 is TGTGCCAGCAGTTTTTTGGGGACAGGGTCAAGCGAGCAGTACTTC.

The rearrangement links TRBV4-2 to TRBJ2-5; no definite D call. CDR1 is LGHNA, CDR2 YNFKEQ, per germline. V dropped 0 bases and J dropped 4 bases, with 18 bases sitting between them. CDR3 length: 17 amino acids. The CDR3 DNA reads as TGTGCCAGCAGCCAAGATCGGTGGCTAGTTTACCGAGAGACCCAGTACTTC. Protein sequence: CASSQDRWLVYRETQYF.

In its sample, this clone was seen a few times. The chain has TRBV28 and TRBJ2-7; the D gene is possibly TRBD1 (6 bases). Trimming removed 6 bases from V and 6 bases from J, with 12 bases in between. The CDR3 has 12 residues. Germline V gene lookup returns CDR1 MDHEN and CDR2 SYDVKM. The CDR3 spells CASSFGQSEQYF. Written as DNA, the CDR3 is TGTGCCAGCAGCTTCGGACAGTCCGAGCAGTACTTC.

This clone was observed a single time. In DNA, the CDR3 is TGTGCCAGCGAAAGGACAAACACCGGGGAGCTGTTTTTT. Translating gives CASERTNTGELFF. The chain employs TRBV2 and TRBJ2-2; D perhaps matches TRBD1 (5 bases). Germline lookup yields CDR1 SNHLY and CDR2 FYNNEI. This CDR3 region has 13 residues. V was trimmed by 8 bases and J by 2 bases, leaving 9 bases between them.

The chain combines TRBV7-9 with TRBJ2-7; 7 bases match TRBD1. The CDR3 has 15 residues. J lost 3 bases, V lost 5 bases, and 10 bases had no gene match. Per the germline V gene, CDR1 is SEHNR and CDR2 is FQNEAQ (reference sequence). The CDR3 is CASSPSAGGIYEQYF. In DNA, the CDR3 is TGTGCCAGCAGCCCGAGCGCAGGGGGAATCTACGAGCAGTACTTC.

CDR3 in DNA: TGTGCCAGCACCCCGGGACAGGGAGCCGAGCAGTACTTC. This sequence encodes CASTPGQGAEQYF. V and J are TRBV2 and TRBJ2-7, with 9 nucleotides matching TRBD1. The CDR3 has 13 amino acids. In germline, CDR1 is SNHLY, CDR2 FYNNEI. V was pared by 7 bases and J by 6 bases, with 7 bases of the junction left unmatched.

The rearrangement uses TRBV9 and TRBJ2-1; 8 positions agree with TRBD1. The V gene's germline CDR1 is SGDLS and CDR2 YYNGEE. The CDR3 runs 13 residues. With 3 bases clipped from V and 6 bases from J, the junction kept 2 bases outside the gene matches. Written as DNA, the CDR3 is TGTGCCAGCAGCGCGGGACAGGCCAATGAGCAGTTCTTC. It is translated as CASSAGQANEQFF.

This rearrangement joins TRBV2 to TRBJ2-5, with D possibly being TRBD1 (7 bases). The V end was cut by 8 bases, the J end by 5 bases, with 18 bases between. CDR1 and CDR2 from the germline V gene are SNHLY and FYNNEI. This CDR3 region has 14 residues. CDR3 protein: CASFASVRGETQYF. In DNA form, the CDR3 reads TGTGCCAGCTTCGCTAGCGTCAGGGGGGAGACCCAGTACTTC.

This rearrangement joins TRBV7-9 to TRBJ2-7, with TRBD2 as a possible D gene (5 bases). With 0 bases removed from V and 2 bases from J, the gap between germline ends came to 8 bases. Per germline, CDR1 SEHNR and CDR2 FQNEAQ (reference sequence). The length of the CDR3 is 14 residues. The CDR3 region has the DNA TGTGCCAGCAGCTTAGCGGGAGTTACCTACGAGCAGTACTTC. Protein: CASSLAGVTYEQYF.

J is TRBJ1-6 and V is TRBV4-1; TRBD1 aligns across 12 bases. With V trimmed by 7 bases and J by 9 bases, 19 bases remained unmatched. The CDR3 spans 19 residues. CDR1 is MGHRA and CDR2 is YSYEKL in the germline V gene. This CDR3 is CASTLEPGQGARGGSPLHF. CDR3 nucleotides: TGCGCCAGCACCCTAGAACCGGGACAGGGGGCCCGAGGTGGTTCACCCCTCCACTTT.

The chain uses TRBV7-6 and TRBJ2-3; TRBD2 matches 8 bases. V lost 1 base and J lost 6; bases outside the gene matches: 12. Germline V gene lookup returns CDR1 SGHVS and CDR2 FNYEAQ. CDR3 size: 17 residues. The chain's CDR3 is CASSLGGGTRRTDTQYF. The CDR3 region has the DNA TGTGCCAGCAGCTTAGGTGGGGGGACTAGGCGAACGGATACGCAGTATTTT.

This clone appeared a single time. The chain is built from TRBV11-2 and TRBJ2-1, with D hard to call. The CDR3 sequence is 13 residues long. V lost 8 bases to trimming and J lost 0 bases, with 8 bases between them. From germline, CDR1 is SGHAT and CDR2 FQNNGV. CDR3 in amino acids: CASAESSYNEQFF. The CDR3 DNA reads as TGTGCCAGCGCGGAGAGCTCCTACAATGAGCAGTTCTTC.

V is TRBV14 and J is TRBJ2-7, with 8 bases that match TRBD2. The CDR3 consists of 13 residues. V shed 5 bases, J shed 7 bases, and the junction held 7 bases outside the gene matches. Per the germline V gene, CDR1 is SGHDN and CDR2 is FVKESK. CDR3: CASSRELAGEQYF. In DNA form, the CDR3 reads TGTGCCAGCAGCAGGGAATTAGCGGGGGAGCAGTACTTC.

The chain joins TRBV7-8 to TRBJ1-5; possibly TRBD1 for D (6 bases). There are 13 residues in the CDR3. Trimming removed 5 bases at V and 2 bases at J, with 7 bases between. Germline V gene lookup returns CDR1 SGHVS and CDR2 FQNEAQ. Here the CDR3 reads CASSTGRNQPQHF. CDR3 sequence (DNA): TGTGCCAGCAGCACAGGGCGCAATCAGCCCCAGCATTTT. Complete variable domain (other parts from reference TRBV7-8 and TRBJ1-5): GAGVSQSPRYKVAKRGQDVALRCDPISGHVSLFWYQQALGQGPEFLTYFQNEAQLDKSGLPSDRFFAERPEGSVSTLKIQRTQQEDSAVYLCASSTGRNQPQHFGDGTRLSIL.

The CDR3 region is CASSVEGSGFGELFF. The CDR3 nucleotides read TGTGCCAGCAGCGTAGAGGGTAGCGGGTTCGGGGAGCTGTTTTTT. This chain connects TRBV9 to TRBJ2-2, with 7 positions matching TRBD2. The CDR3 has 15 residues. The V and J ends lost 0 bases and 7 bases, in that order; junction bases with no gene match: 6. Per the germline V gene, CDR1 is SGDLS and CDR2 is YYNGEE.

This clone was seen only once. CDR3 protein: CASSKRGQGEEKLFF. The CDR3 coding sequence is TGTGCCAGCAGCAAAAGGGGACAGGGTGAAGAAAAACTGTTTTTT. This chain connects TRBV6-1 to TRBJ1-4, with 9 bases aligning to TRBD1. The CDR3 is 15 amino acids. Trimming at V came to 6 bases and at J to 8 bases, leaving 10 bases not matched to a gene. CDR1 and CDR2 from the germline V gene are MNHNS and SASEGT.

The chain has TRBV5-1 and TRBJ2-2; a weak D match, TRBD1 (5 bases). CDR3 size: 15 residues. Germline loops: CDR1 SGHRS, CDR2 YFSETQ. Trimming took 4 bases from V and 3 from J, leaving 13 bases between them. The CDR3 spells CASSPFQGDTGELFF. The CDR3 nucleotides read TGCGCCAGCAGCCCCTTTCAAGGGGACACCGGGGAGCTGTTTTTT.

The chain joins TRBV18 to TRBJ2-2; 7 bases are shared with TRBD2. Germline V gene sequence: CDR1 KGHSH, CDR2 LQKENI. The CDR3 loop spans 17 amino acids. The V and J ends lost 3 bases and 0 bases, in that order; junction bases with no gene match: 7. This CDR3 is CASSPQAGVSNTGELFF. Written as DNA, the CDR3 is TGTGCCAGCTCACCCCAGGCGGGGGTATCGAACACCGGGGAGCTGTTTTTT.

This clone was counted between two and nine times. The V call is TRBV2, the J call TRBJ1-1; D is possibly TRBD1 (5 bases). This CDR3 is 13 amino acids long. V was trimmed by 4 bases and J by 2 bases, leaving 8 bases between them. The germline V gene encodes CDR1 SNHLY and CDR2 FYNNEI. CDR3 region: CASSGQGNTEAFF. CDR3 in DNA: TGTGCCAGCAGTGGGCAGGGAAACACTGAAGCTTTCTTT.

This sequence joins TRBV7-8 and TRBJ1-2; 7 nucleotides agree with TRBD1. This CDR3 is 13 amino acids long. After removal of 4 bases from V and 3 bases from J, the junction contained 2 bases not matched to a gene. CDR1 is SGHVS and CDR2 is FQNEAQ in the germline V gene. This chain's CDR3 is CASSSGQDYGYTF. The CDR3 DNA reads TGTGCCAGCAGCTCCGGACAGGACTATGGCTACACCTTC.

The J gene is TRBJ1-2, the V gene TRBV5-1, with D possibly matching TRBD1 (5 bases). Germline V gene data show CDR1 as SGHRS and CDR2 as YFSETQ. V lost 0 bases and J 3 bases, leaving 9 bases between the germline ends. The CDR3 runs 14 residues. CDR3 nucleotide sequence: TGCGCCAGCAGCTTGGGGGGCAGGGACTATGGCTACACCTTC. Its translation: CASSLGGRDYGYTF.